The clone carrying this TCR beta chain was counted ten times or more. The CDR3 totals 14 residues. V trimming: 5 bases; J trimming: 1 base; junction bases outside the gene matches: 6. Per germline, CDR1 SQVTM and CDR2 ANQGSEA. The sample originates from a study of kidney transplant recipient with SARS-CoV-2 infection. TCRdb re-analysed the reads in MiXCR, keeping a single row per CDR3 protein. Of 250,000 or so distinct CDR3 sequences in the sample, around 30% were seen once. The sequence was collected from a male patient aged 25-45 years who had COVID-19 and was a kidney transplant recipient. Some T cells may be graft donor cells. Sequencing used a blood sample, obtained at baseline and on day 111 from a kidney transplant recipient. The chain carries TRBV29-1 and TRBJ2-7; 9 positions agree with TRBD1. The CDR3 region has the DNA TGCAGCGTTACCGGACAGGGGAATTCCTACGAGCAGTACTTC. Protein product: CSVTGQGNSYEQYF.